The rows below give T cell receptor beta chains drawn from one sample of a study of T cell responses to AZD1222 COVID-19 vaccine. TCRdb keeps only in-frame clones here, not all; method: immunoSEQ multiplex PCR. The table shows about 83,000 clones, with 86% occurring only once. The sample consisted of peripheral blood, taken on day 0 of AZD1222 vaccination. These receptors all come from an adult in good health. Each CDR3 is given without its conserved first and last residue. D genes are given only for firm matches.

cdr3_aa: ASSLMGVQGKTQY; j_call: TRBJ2-5; d_call: NA; v_call: TRBV27
cdr3_aa: ASSWGLGVGGYTYGYT; j_call: TRBJ1-2; d_call: NA; v_call: TRBV27
cdr3_aa: ASSEERIYTDTQY; j_call: TRBJ2-3; d_call: NA; v_call: TRBV19
cdr3_aa: ASSSTITGNQPQH; j_call: TRBJ1-5; d_call: NA; v_call: TRBV28
cdr3_aa: ASSTRDRPAQY; j_call: TRBJ2-3; d_call: TRBD1; v_call: TRBV7-2
cdr3_aa: ASSYGGTATQY; j_call: TRBJ2-5; d_call: NA; v_call: TRBV6-2/TRBV6-3
cdr3_aa: ASSLDQKERVGHNEQF; j_call: TRBJ2-1; d_call: NA; v_call: TRBV11-3
cdr3_aa: ASSSLETGYEQY; j_call: TRBJ2-7; d_call: NA; v_call: TRBV6-6
cdr3_aa: ASSVAGLRGETQY; j_call: TRBJ2-5; d_call: NA; v_call: TRBV9
cdr3_aa: ASSPLRLSGTDQF; j_call: TRBJ2-1; d_call: TRBD1; v_call: TRBV19
cdr3_aa: ASSTRKDTTGGYEKLF; j_call: TRBJ1-4; d_call: NA; v_call: TRBV21-1
cdr3_aa: ASSEARQGAGSAQH; j_call: TRBJ1-5; d_call: TRBD1; v_call: TRBV2
cdr3_aa: ASSLYRGNSPLH; j_call: TRBJ1-6; d_call: TRBD1; v_call: TRBV5-6
cdr3_aa: ASSTPGLAGRALDTQY; j_call: TRBJ2-3; d_call: TRBD2; v_call: TRBV7-9
cdr3_aa: ASSLVAGGYNEQF; j_call: TRBJ2-1; d_call: NA; v_call: TRBV7-2
cdr3_aa: ASSPRTGTGNQPQH; j_call: TRBJ1-5; d_call: TRBD1; v_call: TRBV7-6
cdr3_aa: ASSVEAGGYTGELF; j_call: TRBJ2-2; d_call: TRBD1; v_call: TRBV9
cdr3_aa: ASSLTGRVEETQY; j_call: TRBJ2-5; d_call: TRBD1; v_call: TRBV5-1
cdr3_aa: ASSQALGSNQPQH; j_call: TRBJ1-5; d_call: NA; v_call: TRBV4-2
cdr3_aa: ASSQWGQGADSPLH; j_call: TRBJ1-6; d_call: TRBD1; v_call: TRBV3-1/TRBV3-2
cdr3_aa: ASSAPSSSTDTQY; j_call: TRBJ2-3; d_call: NA; v_call: TRBV9
cdr3_aa: AWSVHRGPNTEAF; j_call: TRBJ1-1; d_call: TRBD1; v_call: TRBV30
cdr3_aa: ASSLAIVGEQY; j_call: TRBJ2-7; d_call: NA; v_call: TRBV11-2
cdr3_aa: AWSATGVGYT; j_call: TRBJ1-2; d_call: TRBD1; v_call: TRBV30
cdr3_aa: ASKIAGNYGYT; j_call: TRBJ1-2; d_call: NA; v_call: TRBV28
cdr3_aa: ASSPGTALNQPQH; j_call: TRBJ1-5; d_call: NA; v_call: TRBV7-2
cdr3_aa: ASSLAGAGAGGELF; j_call: TRBJ2-2; d_call: TRBD2; v_call: TRBV5-6
cdr3_aa: ASSPGTGGEKLF; j_call: TRBJ1-4; d_call: TRBD1; v_call: TRBV28
cdr3_aa: ASSSSTAAPIYGYT; j_call: TRBJ1-2; d_call: NA; v_call: TRBV6-5
cdr3_aa: ASSPEQLYNEQF; j_call: TRBJ2-1; d_call: NA; v_call: TRBV4-2
cdr3_aa: ASSPGGGGYT; j_call: TRBJ1-2; d_call: NA; v_call: TRBV12-3/TRBV12-4
cdr3_aa: SVEGGQGEGYGYT; j_call: TRBJ1-2; d_call: TRBD1; v_call: TRBV29-1
cdr3_aa: ASSQVLGSNQPQH; j_call: TRBJ1-5; d_call: NA; v_call: TRBV4-1
cdr3_aa: ATSIGPAYEQY; j_call: TRBJ2-7; d_call: NA; v_call: TRBV15
cdr3_aa: ASSQALAGELF; j_call: TRBJ2-2; d_call: NA; v_call: TRBV14
cdr3_aa: ASSERRDRVRETQY; j_call: TRBJ2-5; d_call: NA; v_call: TRBV21-1
cdr3_aa: ASTPLAREETQY; j_call: TRBJ2-5; d_call: TRBD2; v_call: TRBV6-5
cdr3_aa: ASSPENQETQY; j_call: TRBJ2-5; d_call: NA; v_call: TRBV18
cdr3_aa: ASSFWVRGRDTEAF; j_call: TRBJ1-1; d_call: NA; v_call: TRBV5-6
cdr3_aa: ASSLGGTLHYEQY; j_call: TRBJ2-7; d_call: NA; v_call: TRBV5-1
cdr3_aa: ASSIGAGAWGTDTQY; j_call: TRBJ2-3; d_call: NA; v_call: TRBV19
cdr3_aa: ASSPPWTGGNSPLH; j_call: TRBJ1-6; d_call: TRBD1; v_call: TRBV18
cdr3_aa: ASSPPGYEQY; j_call: TRBJ2-7; d_call: NA; v_call: TRBV11-2
cdr3_aa: AIATGYGYT; j_call: TRBJ1-2; d_call: NA; v_call: TRBV10-3
cdr3_aa: ASSLLVNQPQH; j_call: TRBJ1-5; d_call: NA; v_call: TRBV12-3/TRBV12-4
cdr3_aa: ASSVALQGVGGYT; j_call: TRBJ1-2; d_call: TRBD1; v_call: TRBV9
cdr3_aa: ATSRDLRGEQY; j_call: TRBJ2-7; d_call: NA; v_call: TRBV15
cdr3_aa: ASSLPGQWNEQF; j_call: TRBJ2-1; d_call: TRBD1; v_call: TRBV14
cdr3_aa: ASSPRRATTGELF; j_call: TRBJ2-2; d_call: NA; v_call: TRBV28
cdr3_aa: ASSLGLADQETQY; j_call: TRBJ2-5; d_call: TRBD2; v_call: TRBV5-1
cdr3_aa: ASSPPGYLGYT; j_call: TRBJ1-2; d_call: NA; v_call: TRBV18
cdr3_aa: ASSQKGGSEKLF; j_call: TRBJ1-4; d_call: NA; v_call: TRBV18
cdr3_aa: ASSQDTGSGNTIY; j_call: TRBJ1-3; d_call: NA; v_call: TRBV4-3
cdr3_aa: SVEGLGNTQY; j_call: TRBJ2-3; d_call: NA; v_call: TRBV29-1
cdr3_aa: ASSYPARNTEAF; j_call: TRBJ1-1; d_call: NA; v_call: TRBV6-2/TRBV6-3